This T cell receptor beta chain was recorded in a study of human T cells and chemical hapten exposure (dated by TCRdb to 2020 to 2022). At the level of the whole study: For sensitization, 2% DPC in acetone was applied to a 2 cm by 2 cm area of upper inner arm skin. This study followed changes in the peripheral blood TCR repertoire in vivo during primary and secondary sensitization of alopecia patients to the hapten diphenylcyclopropenone (DPC). Blood was sampled from patients pre-sensitization (week 0) and at 2, 6 and about 24 weeks after DPC sensitization. The patient cohort, mostly female, included alopecia areata with under or over 50% scalp involvement, alopecia totalis and alopecia universalis. Blood for TCR sequencing was provided by twenty-nine alopecia patients at one to four time points (pre-sensitization, 2, 6 and 24 weeks). Patients additionally received weekly therapeutic DPC doses to the scalp throughout the roughly 24-week study period. Libraries were pooled for sequencing, and variation in per-sample TCR yields was attributed mainly to small differences in library volumes within the pool. Patch testing was performed on the upper back with Finn chambers containing 0.01% DPC, and the patch tests were scored after 6 days according to International Contact Dermatitis Research Group standards.

From the cysteine up to the phenylalanine, the CDR3 has a length of 12 residues. Only the CDR3 DNA is retained, 36 bases long and in frame from the first base. CDR1 and CDR2 are read off the germline V gene (reference sequence) as GTSNPN and SVGIG. V is shortened by 3 bases, J by 5 bases, and the region joining them spans 10 bases. Points on this clonotype: Its antigen remains undetermined. The sample holds no much larger clone one base away, and base qualities are not on file.

Findings and caveats that apply to the study as a whole: Significantly more large CDR3 similarity clusters were formed by expanded TCRs than by pre-sensitization or healthy control sets, consistent with antigen-driven responses. Patch test score was positively correlated with the number of PT1 expanded TCRs, with significance at thresholds 8, 16 and 32 but not at 4. Because all patients had alopecia, a presumed autoimmune disease, the immune response of the patients might differ from that of healthy individuals. After repeated subsampling, the strength of the expansion versus patch-test correlation and the threshold at which it became significant changed. DPC sensitization did not change the number of TCRs with a frequency above 1 in 1000, and there was no evidence of changes in global repertoire structure.

The library was prepared using RACE. Sequencer: NextSeq 500. Library preparation attached unique molecular identifiers to individual cDNA molecules for quantitative, reproducible TCR counting. Each blood RNA sample was used to sequence both TCR alpha and TCR beta chains. In the original analysis: Samples had a median of roughly 87,000 TCRs, with a range from 23,224 to 690,600. The Decombinator software suite was used to annotate the V, J and CDR3 of the TCR reads. To make PS versus PT1 abundance plots, every sample was subsampled to the same number of TCRs (28,000). Expanded TCRs were defined as absent before sensitization and observed at least eight times at the 2-week time point. TCRdb took the public reads, trimmed them with fastp at Q25, ran MiXCR for clone calling and kept in-frame beta chains. CDR3 protein sequences are deduplicated, and each keeps its most common genes and DNA. What appears here as the V and J calls and clone size reflects TCRdb's work, not the paper's. The sample table holds around 100,000 distinct CDR3 sequences, of which 11% were seen once. Around 3.1% of the sample lies in the top ten.

This specimen's time point label, interpreted: pre-sensitization, week 0. The treatment or condition label of this sample denotes: therapeutic diphenylcyclopropenone sensitization with weekly scalp DPC. Blood at each patch-test visit was drawn before the patch test was applied. Patients were eligible if aged 18 to 70, diagnosed with alopecia and judged suitable for DPC therapy, and pregnant patients were excluded. Unfractionated whole blood was collected in Tempus Blood RNA tubes, and total RNA was extracted from that blood. The receptor comes from a woman between 55 and 75 years old with alopecia areata. Some clones in this sample may be carry-over from other donors' samples. The material was whole blood, obtained in connection with sensitization to the hapten diphenylcyclopropenone (DPC). Here the chain combines TRBV30 and TRBJ2-5; there is no confident call for the D gene. The DNA sequence is as follows: TGTGCCTGGAGCCCCGGAAGGGAGACCCAGTACTTC. This yields the protein CAWSPGRETQYF.